These 3 T cell receptor beta chains were all obtained from the same sample, sequenced in a study of T cells in localized non-small cell lung cancer. The assay was immunoSEQ multiplex PCR, and TCRdb's table has in-frame clones only and misses some. The sample includes 55,000 to 75,000 clones, approximately 90% seen only once; the top ten take 15% to 20%. Sequenced material: peripheral blood, taken before any cancer treatment. These receptors all come from a man between 40 and 70 years old with stage I lung adenocarcinoma.

The J gene is TRBJ2-7, the V gene TRBV7-2; 7 bases map to TRBD2. The germline CDR1 and CDR2 sequences are SGHTA and FQGNSA. The junction had 7 bases not matched to a gene; V was cut back by 5 bases and J by 0 bases. The CDR3 totals 15 residues. This CDR3 reads CASSPSGDFSYEQYF. CDR3 nucleotides: TGTGCCAGCAGCCCTAGCGGAGATTTCTCCTACGAGCAGTACTTC.

This chain connects TRBV2 to TRBJ2-2; D is perhaps TRBD2 (5 bases). This CDR3 has 14 residues. Germline V gene lookup returns CDR1 SNHLY and CDR2 FYNNEI. Trimming removed 6 bases at V and 3 bases at J, with 11 bases between. CDR3 nucleotides: TGTGCCAGCAGCCGGAGAGGGTACACCGGGGAGCTGTTTTTT. Its protein is CASSRRGYTGELFF.

The chain recombines TRBV7-9 with TRBJ2-7; no clear D. The V end was cut by 1 base, the J end by 6 bases, with 10 bases between. The germline V gene has CDR1 SEHNR and CDR2 FQNEAQ (reference sequence). This CDR3 is built from 13 residues. The CDR3 DNA reads as TGTGCCAGCAGCTTAGTCTTTCGAGCCGAGCAGTACTTC. Translating it yields CASSLVFRAEQYF.